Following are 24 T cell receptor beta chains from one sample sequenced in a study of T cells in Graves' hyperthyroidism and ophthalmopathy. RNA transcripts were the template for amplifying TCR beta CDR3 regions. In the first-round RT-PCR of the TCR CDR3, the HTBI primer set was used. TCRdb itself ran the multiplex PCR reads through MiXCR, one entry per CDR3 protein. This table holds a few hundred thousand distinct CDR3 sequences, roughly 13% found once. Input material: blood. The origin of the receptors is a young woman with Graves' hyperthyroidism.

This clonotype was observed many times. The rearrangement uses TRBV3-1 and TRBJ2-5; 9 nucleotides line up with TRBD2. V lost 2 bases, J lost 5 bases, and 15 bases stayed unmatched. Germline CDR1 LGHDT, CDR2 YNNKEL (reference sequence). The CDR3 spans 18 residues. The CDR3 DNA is TGTGCCAGCAGCCAATGGGACGGAGCCCTTAGCGGGAGCGAGACCCAGTACTTC. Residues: CASSQWDGALSGSETQYF.

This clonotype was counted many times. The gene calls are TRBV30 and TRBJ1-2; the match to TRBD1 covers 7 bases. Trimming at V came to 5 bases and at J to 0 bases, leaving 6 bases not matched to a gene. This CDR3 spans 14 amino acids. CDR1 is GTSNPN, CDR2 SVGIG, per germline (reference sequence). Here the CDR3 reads CAWRGQLPNYGYTF. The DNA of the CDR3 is TGTGCCTGGCGGGGACAGCTTCCTAACTATGGCTACACCTTC.

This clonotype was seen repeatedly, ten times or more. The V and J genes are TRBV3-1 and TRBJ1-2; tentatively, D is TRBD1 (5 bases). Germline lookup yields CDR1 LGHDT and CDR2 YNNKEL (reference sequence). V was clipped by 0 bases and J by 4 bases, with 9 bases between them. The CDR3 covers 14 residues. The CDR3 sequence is CASSQEGVLYGYTF. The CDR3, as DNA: TGTGCCAGCAGCCAAGAGGGGGTACTCTATGGCTACACCTTC. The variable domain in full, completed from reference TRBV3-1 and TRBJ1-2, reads DTAVSQTPKYLVTQMGNDKSIKCEQNLGHDTMYWYKQDSKKFLKIMFSYNNKELIINETVPNRFSPKSPDKAHLNLHINSLELGDSAVYFCASSQEGVLYGYTFGSGTRLTVV.

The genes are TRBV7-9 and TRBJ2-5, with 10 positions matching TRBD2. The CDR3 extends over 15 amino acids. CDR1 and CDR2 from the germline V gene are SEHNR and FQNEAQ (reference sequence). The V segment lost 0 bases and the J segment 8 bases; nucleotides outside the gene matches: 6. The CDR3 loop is CASSLALVAGGTQYF. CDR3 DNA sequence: TGTGCCAGCAGCTTAGCGTTGGTAGCGGGAGGCACCCAGTACTTC. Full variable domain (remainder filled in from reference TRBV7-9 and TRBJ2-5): DTGVSQNPRHKITKRGQNVTFRCDPISEHNRLYWYRQTLGQGPEFLTYFQNEAQLEKSRLLSDRFSAERPKGSFSTLEIQRTEQGDSAMYLCASSLALVAGGTQYFGPGTRLLVL.

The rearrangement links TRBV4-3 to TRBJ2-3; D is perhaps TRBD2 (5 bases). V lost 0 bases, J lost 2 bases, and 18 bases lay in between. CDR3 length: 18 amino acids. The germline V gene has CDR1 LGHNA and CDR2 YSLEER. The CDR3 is CASSQDTGGGLHTDTQYF. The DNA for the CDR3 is TGCGCCAGCAGCCAAGATACGGGTGGAGGTTTGCACACAGATACGCAGTATTTT.

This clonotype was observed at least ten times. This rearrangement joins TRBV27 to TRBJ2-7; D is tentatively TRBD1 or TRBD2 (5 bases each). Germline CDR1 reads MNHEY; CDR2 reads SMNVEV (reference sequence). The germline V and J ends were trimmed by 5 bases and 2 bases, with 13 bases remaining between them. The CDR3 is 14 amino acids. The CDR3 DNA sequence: TGTGCCAGCAGTGCCCCGGGACCGCCCTACGAGCAGTACTTC. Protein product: CASSAPGPPYEQYF.

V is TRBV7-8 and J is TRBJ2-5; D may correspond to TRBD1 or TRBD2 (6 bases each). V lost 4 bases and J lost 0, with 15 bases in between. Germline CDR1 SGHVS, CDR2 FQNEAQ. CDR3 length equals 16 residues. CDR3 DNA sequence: TGTGCCAGCAGCTGGGGGGCTCCTACTTACCAAGAGACCCAGTACTTC. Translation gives CASSWGAPTYQETQYF.

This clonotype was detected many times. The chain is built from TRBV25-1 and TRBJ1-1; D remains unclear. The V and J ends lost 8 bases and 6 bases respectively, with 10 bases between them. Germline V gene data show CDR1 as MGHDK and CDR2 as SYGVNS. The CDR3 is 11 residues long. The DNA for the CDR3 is TGTGCCAGCCCAATCTTATCTGAAGCTTTCTTT. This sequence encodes CASPILSEAFF. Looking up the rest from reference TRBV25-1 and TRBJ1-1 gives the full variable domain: EADIYQTPRYLVIGTGKKITLECSQTMGHDKMYWYQQDPGMELHLIHYSYGVNSTEKGDLSSESTVSRIRTEHFPLTLESARPSHTSQYLCASPILSEAFFGQGTRLTVV.

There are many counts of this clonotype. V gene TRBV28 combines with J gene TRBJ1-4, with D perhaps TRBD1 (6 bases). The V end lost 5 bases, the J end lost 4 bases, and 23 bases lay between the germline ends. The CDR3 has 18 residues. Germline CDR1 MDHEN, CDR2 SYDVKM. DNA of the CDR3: TGTGCCAGCAGTCGGTGGAGTGGGGACAAGGGGTTTAATGAAAAACTGTTTTTT. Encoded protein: CASSRWSGDKGFNEKLFF.

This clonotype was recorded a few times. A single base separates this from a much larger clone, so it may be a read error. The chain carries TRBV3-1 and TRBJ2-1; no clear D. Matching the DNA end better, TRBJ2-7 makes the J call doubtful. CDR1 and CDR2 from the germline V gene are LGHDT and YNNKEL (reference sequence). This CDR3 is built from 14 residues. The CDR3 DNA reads TGTGCCAGCAGACCGGATAGCTCCTACAATGAGCAGTACTTC. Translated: CASRPDSSYNEQYF.

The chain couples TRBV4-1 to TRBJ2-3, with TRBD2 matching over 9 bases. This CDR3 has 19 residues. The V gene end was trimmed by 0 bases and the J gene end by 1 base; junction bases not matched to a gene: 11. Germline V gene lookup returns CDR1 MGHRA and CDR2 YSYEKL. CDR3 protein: CASSQELAAAGGRTDTQYF. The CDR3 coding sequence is TGCGCCAGCAGCCAAGAGCTTGCCGCGGCGGGAGGGCGCACAGATACGCAGTATTTT.

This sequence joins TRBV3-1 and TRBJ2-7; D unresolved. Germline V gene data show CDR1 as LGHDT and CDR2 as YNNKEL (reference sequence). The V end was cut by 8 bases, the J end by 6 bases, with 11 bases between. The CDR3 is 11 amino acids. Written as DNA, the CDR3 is TGTGCCAGCTCCTACGCTGGCGAGCAGTACTTC. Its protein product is CASSYAGEQYF.

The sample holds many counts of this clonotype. CDR3 DNA: TGTGCCAGCAGCCGGACTAGCCGATTTTGGGCCCAGTACTTC. Translating it yields CASSRTSRFWAQYF. J is TRBJ2-5 and V is TRBV28; 8 positions agree with TRBD2. The germline V gene encodes CDR1 MDHEN and CDR2 SYDVKM. The CDR3 totals 14 residues. V lost 6 bases to trimming and J lost 9 bases; unmatched junction nucleotides: 12.

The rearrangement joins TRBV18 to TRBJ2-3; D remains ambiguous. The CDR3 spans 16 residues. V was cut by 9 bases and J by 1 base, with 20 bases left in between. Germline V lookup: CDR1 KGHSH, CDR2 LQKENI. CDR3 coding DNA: TGTGCCAGTCTTCCGCGAACCACCAGGCGCACAGATACGCAGTATTTT. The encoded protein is CASLPRTTRRTDTQYF.

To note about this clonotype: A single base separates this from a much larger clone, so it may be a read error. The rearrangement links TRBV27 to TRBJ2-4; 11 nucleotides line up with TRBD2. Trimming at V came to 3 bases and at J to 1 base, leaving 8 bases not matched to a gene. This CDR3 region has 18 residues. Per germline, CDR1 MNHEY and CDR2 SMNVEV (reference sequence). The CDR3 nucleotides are TGTGCCAGCAGTTTTTCTAGCGGGAGGTCGGGGGCCAAAAACATTCAGTACTTC. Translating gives CASSFSSGRSGAKNIQYF.

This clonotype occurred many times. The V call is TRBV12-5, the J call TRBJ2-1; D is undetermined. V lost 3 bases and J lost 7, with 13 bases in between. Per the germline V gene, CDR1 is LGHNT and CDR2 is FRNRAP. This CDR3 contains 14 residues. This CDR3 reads CASGFGSSRNEQFF. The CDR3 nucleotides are TGTGCTAGTGGTTTCGGTAGCTCGAGGAATGAGCAGTTCTTC.

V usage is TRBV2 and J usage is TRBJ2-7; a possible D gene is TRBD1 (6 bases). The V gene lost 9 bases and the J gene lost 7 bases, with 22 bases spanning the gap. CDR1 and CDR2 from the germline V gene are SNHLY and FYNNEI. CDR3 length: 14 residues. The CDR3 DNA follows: TGTGCCAGTCGGTTTGGGGGCACCCGGGGTGAGCAGTACTTC. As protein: CASRFGGTRGEQYF.

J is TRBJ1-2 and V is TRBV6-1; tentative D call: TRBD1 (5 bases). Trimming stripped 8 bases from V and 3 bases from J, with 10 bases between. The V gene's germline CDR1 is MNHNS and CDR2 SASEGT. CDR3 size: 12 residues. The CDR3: CASGTLDYGYTF. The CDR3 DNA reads TGTGCCAGCGGGACCCTCGACTATGGCTACACCTTC.

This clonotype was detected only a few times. The CDR3 is CASSSGTGGGSPLHF. In DNA form, the CDR3 reads TGCGCCAGCAGTTCCGGGACAGGGGGCGGTTCACCCCTCCACTTT. This rearrangement joins TRBV5-1 to TRBJ1-6; TRBD1 matches 12 bases. Germline CDR1 is SGHRS and CDR2 is YFSETQ. The V and J ends lost 5 bases and 9 bases, in that order; junction bases with no gene match: 6. The CDR3 is made up of 15 amino acids.

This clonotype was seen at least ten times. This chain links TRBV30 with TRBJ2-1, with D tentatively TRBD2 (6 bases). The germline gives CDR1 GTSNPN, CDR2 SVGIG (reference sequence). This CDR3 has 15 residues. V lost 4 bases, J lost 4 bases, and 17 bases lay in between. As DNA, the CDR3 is TGTGCCTGGACCCCGAGGGACTTAATATACAATGAGCAGTTCTTC. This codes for CAWTPRDLIYNEQFF.

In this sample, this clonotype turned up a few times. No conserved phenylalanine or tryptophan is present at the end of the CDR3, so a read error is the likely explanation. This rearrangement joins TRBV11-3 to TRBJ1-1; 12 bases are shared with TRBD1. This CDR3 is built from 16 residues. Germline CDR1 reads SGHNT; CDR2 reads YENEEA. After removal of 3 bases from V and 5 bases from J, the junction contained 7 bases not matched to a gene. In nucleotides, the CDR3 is TGTGCCAGCAGCTTGGGACAGGGGGCCGGGGATACTGAAGCTTTCTCT. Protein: CASSLGQGAGDTEAFS.

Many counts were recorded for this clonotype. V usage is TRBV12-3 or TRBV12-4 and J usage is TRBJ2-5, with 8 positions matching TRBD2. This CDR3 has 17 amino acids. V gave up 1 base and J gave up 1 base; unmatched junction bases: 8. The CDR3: CASSLVMGSGTQETQYF. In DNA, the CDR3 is TGTGCCAGCAGTTTAGTGATGGGTAGCGGGACCCAAGAGACCCAGTACTTC.

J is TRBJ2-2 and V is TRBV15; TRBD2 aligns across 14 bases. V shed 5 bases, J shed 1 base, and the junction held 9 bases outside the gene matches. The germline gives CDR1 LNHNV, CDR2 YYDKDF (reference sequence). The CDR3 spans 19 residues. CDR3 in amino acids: CATSYRLAGGRGNTGELFF. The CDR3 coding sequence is TGTGCCACCAGCTACCGACTAGCGGGAGGGCGGGGGAACACCGGGGAGCTGTTTTTT.

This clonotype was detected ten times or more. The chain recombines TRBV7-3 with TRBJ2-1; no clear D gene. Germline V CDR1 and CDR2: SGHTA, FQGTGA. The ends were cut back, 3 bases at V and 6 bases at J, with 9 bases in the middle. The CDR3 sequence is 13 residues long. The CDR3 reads CASSFTDRNEQFF. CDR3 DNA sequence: TGTGCCAGCAGCTTCACCGATCGCAATGAGCAGTTCTTC.